The rows below give T cell receptor beta chains drawn from one sample of a study of immune evolution from preneoplasia to lung adenocarcinoma. Clones were sequenced by immunoSEQ multiplex PCR, and TCRdb holds only the in-frame ones, with some missing. The sample has 7,500 or so clones; roughly four fifths are singletons. The material sequenced was FFPE atypical adenomatous hyperplasia tissue from the lung. The receptors derive from a donor older than 65 with lung adenocarcinoma. Some clones in this sample may be carry-over from other donors' samples. Both conserved end residues are part of each CDR3. The D gene is left open where the match is weak. Clone size is given for some rows only: seen once, a few or many times, or a class if the clone is expanded.

TRBJ2-3 TRBV6-5 NA TRBD1 CASSLGGQGTDTQYF TGTGCCAGCAGCTTAGGGGGACAGGGGACAGATACGCAGTATTTT
TRBJ2-7 TRBV30 NA NA CAWSVHRGPYEQYF TGTGCCTGGAGTGTACATAGGGGCCCCTACGAGCAGTACTTC
TRBJ1-2 TRBV13 few TRBD1 CASCLGTGGYGYTF TGTGCCAGCTGCTTAGGGACAGGGGGCTATGGCTACACCTTC
TRBJ2-2 TRBV7-9 NA NA CASSFLAGELFF TGTGCCAGCAGCTTCCTAGCCGGGGAGCTGTTTTTT
TRBJ1-1 TRBV6-6 NA NA CASSYSGGQWTEAFF TGTGCCAGCAGTTACTCTGGGGGGCAGTGGACTGAAGCTTTCTTT
TRBJ2-1 TRBV6-6 NA TRBD2 CASSRPGGVGEQFF TGTGCCAGCAGTCGTCCCGGGGGGGTGGGTGAGCAGTTCTTC
TRBJ1-1 TRBV29-1 few NA CSVERGRGSEAFF TGCAGCGTTGAAAGAGGAAGGGGGAGTGAAGCTTTCTTT
TRBJ1-2 TRBV6-5 medium-sized NA CASRASNYGYTF TGTGCCAGCAGGGCCAGTAACTATGGCTACACCTTC
TRBJ1-1 TRBV30 NA TRBD1 CAWSVTGGRPEAFF TGTGCCTGGAGTGTAACAGGGGGAAGGCCTGAAGCTTTCTTT
TRBJ2-5 TRBV2 NA NA CASSDGGGRETQYF TGTGCCAGCAGTGATGGGGGGGGGCGAGAGACCCAGTACTTC
TRBJ1-3 TRBV7-9 NA TRBD1 CASSTGQGRYF TGTGCCAGCAGTACCGGACAGGGAAGATATTTT
TRBJ2-2 TRBV7-3 NA TRBD2 CASSRTSGTNTGELFF TGTGCCAGCAGCCGAACTAGCGGGACGAACACCGGGGAGCTGTTTTTT
TRBJ2-7 TRBV2 few NA CASSEATSSYEQYF TGTGCCAGCAGTGAAGCCACTAGCTCCTACGAGCAGTACTTC
TRBJ1-2 TRBV6-5 few NA CASSNGLWDSYGYTF TGTGCCAGCAGTAACGGGCTTTGGGATAGCTATGGCTACACCTTC
TRBJ1-2 TRBV2 once NA CASSERGYGYTF TGTGCCAGCAGTGAAAGGGGCTATGGCTACACCTTC
TRBJ2-7 TRBV30 NA NA CAWRGTHEQYF TGTGCCTGGAGGGGAACGCACGAGCAGTACTTC
TRBJ2-2 TRBV9 NA NA CASSGRDTGELFF TGTGCCAGCAGCGGGCGGGACACCGGGGAGCTGTTTTTT
TRBJ2-1 TRBV5-4 NA TRBD1 CASRPGQGAENEQFF TGTGCCAGCAGGCCGGGACAGGGGGCGGAAAATGAGCAGTTCTTC
TRBJ2-1 TRBV7-2 NA TRBD2 CASSLAQTSGNYNEQFF TGTGCCAGCAGCTTAGCCCAGACTAGCGGCAACTACAATGAGCAGTTCTTC
TRBJ2-3 TRBV11-2 NA NA CASSRTGHLADTQYF TGTGCCAGCAGCAGAACGGGACACCTCGCGGATACGCAGTATTTT
TRBJ2-3 TRBV4-1 NA TRBD1 CASSQGTGANTDTQYF TGCGCCAGCAGCCAAGGAACAGGGGCTAACACAGATACGCAGTATTTT
TRBJ2-3 TRBV29-1 NA TRBD2 CSVGLAGARDTQYF TGCAGCGTTGGCCTAGCGGGAGCCCGAGATACGCAGTATTTT
TRBJ2-1 TRBV9 NA TRBD1 CASSGGGRQGGDEQFF TGTGCCAGCAGCGGAGGGGGTCGACAGGGTGGGGATGAGCAGTTCTTC
TRBJ1-2 TRBV5-1 NA NA CASSLAVGSYGYTF TGCGCCAGCAGCTTGGCCGTAGGTTCCTATGGCTACACCTTC